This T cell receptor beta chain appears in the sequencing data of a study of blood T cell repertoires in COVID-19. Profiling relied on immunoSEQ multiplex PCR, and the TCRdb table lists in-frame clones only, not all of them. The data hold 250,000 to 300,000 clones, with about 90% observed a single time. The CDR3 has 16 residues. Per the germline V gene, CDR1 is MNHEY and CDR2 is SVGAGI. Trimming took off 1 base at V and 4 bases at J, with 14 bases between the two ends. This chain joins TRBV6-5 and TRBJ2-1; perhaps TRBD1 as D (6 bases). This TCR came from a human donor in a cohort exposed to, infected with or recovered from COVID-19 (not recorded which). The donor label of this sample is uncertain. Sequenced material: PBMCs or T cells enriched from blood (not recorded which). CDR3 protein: CASSYFGDTIYNEQFF. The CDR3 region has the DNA TGTGCCAGCAGTTACTTCGGGGACACGATTTACAATGAGCAGTTCTTC.